This entry features one T cell receptor (beta chain) sequence. In the study's own analysis: Nucleated cell counts were estimated from reference gene primer amplification. TCRdb's table, derived via immunoSEQ multiplex PCR, lists solely in-frame clones and lacks some. V and J calls and clone size are those listed in that table; D and trimming were worked out from the DNA. In the table there are some 50,000 clones, approximately 88% of which are singletons. The record originates from a study of blood T cell repertoires in COVID-19. Whole-study context: The United States, Italy and Spain provided the acute and convalescent COVID-19 samples. The analysed material was cDNA or gDNA that came from T cells, B-cell-depleted T cells, or PBMCs.

Input material: peripheral blood. This sequence was found in a man between 70 and 80 years old with acute or convalescent COVID-19.

CDR3 sequence (DNA): TGTGCCAGCAGCGCCGACAGGGACTGGGCCAACGTCCTGACTTTC. Translated, it gives CASSADRDWANVLTF. This chain uses TRBV7-2 with TRBJ2-6; possibly TRBD1 for D (7 bases). V was trimmed by 5 bases and J by 5 bases, leaving 13 bases between them. CDR3 length: 15 residues. Germline-derived CDR1 and CDR2 are SGHTA and FQGNSA. Using reference TRBV7-2 and TRBJ2-6 for the parts outside the CDR3, the full variable domain is GAGVSQSPSNKVTEKGKDVELRCDPISGHTALYWYRQSLGQGLEFLIYFQGNSAPDKSGLPSDRFSAERTGGSVSTLTIQRTQQEDSAVYLCASSADRDWANVLTFGAGSRLTVL.